These 25 T cell receptor beta chains were all obtained from the same sample, sequenced in a study of T cell repertoires in cytomegalovirus infection. Using its own MiXCR run on the reads, TCRdb lists one record per CDR3 protein. Found here are roughly 640,000 distinct CDR3 sequences, approximately 24% of them singletons; the top ten hold roughly 8%. The sequencing sample was made of CD8+ T cells from PBMCs. The receptors stem from a human donor in good health (CMV status not recorded). Some clones in this sample may be carry-over from other donors' samples.

This clonotype was recorded at least ten times. This chain joins TRBV7-9 and TRBJ2-7; D call uncertain. This CDR3 is 16 amino acids long. V lost 5 bases and J lost 0, with 17 bases in between. The germline gives CDR1 SEHNR, CDR2 FQNEAQ (reference sequence). The CDR3 spells CASSPLRTLSSYEQYF. The CDR3 DNA follows: TGTGCCAGCAGCCCTCTCCGGACCTTAAGCTCCTACGAGCAGTACTTC.

This clonotype was counted only a few times. This chain connects TRBV10-3 to TRBJ1-6; 7 bases agree with TRBD1. The germline gives CDR1 ENHRY, CDR2 SYGVKD. V was pared by 4 bases and J by 5 bases, with 8 bases of the junction left unmatched. This CDR3 region has 16 residues. The chain's CDR3 is CAISGTGQSNNSPLHF. The CDR3 region has the DNA TGTGCCATCAGTGGGACGGGACAGTCAAATAATTCACCCCTCCACTTT.

In this sample, this clonotype turned up a few times. The rearrangement joins TRBV20-1 to TRBJ2-2, with 8 bases identical to TRBD2. CDR1 is DFQATT and CDR2 is SNEGSKA in the germline V gene (reference sequence). V was clipped by 5 bases and J by 6 bases; unmatched bases: 14. The CDR3 has 16 residues. CDR3 residues: CSALWTGGPRAGELFF. CDR3 sequence (DNA): TGCAGTGCTCTGTGGACGGGGGGGCCGAGGGCCGGGGAGCTGTTTTTT.

The chain couples TRBV2 to TRBJ2-1; D is undetermined. The V end was cut by 1 base, the J end by 11 bases, with 0 bases between. Per germline, CDR1 SNHLY and CDR2 FYNNEI. The CDR3 covers 9 residues. The CDR3 DNA reads as TGTGCCAGCAGTGAAGAGCAGTTCTTC. Translating it yields CASSEEQFF.

This clonotype was picked up many times. This rearrangement joins TRBV2 to TRBJ2-3; D not resolved. The CDR3 has 12 amino acids. V was trimmed by 1 base and J by 6 bases, leaving 5 bases between them. CDR1 and CDR2 from the germline V gene are SNHLY and FYNNEI. CDR3 loop: CASSEEEDTQYF. CDR3 in DNA: TGTGCCAGCAGTGAAGAGGAGGATACGCAGTATTTT.

Ten or more counts support this clonotype. This chain uses TRBV12-3 or TRBV12-4 with TRBJ2-3; TRBD1 matches at 7 bases. This CDR3 has 18 amino acids. With V trimmed by 2 bases and J by 2 bases, 13 bases remained unmatched. The CDR3 loop is CASSLSSFQGETTDTQYF. The CDR3 nucleotides read TGTGCCAGCAGTTTATCATCTTTCCAGGGGGAGACCACAGATACGCAGTATTTT.

The chain is built from TRBV7-9 and TRBJ1-1; D ambiguous. V was shortened by 0 bases and J by 8 bases, with 7 bases between the two germline ends. Germline assignment: CDR1 SEHNR and CDR2 FQNEAQ (reference sequence). The CDR3 consists of 12 residues. CDR3: CASSLAPREAFF. In DNA, the CDR3 is TGTGCCAGCAGCTTAGCGCCCAGAGAAGCTTTCTTT. The full variable domain, with the rest looked up from reference TRBV7-9 and TRBJ1-1, is DTGVSQNPRHKITKRGQNVTFRCDPISEHNRLYWYRQTLGQGPEFLTYFQNEAQLEKSRLLSDRFSAERPKGSFSTLEIQRTEQGDSAMYLCASSLAPREAFFGQGTRLTVV.

This clonotype was seen a handful of times. The rearrangement uses TRBV10-3 and TRBJ2-1; 10 bases match TRBD1. V dropped 3 bases and J dropped 0; count of bases not matched to a gene: 5. The CDR3 extends over 17 amino acids. Germline CDR1 ENHRY, CDR2 SYGVKD. DNA of the CDR3: TGTGCCATCAGTGAATTGGGACAGGGGAGCTCCTACAATGAGCAGTTCTTC. It encodes CAISELGQGSSYNEQFF.

Remarks on this clonotype: This clone may be a read error of a much larger clone one base away. The rearrangement links TRBV28 to TRBJ2-1, with no clear D. The germline V gene encodes CDR1 MDHEN and CDR2 SYDVKM. The CDR3 loop spans 13 amino acids. V dropped 6 bases and J dropped 10 bases, with 16 bases sitting between them. The CDR3 here is CASRAGNLREQFF. CDR3 DNA: TGTGCCAGCAGAGCTGGGAATTTACGGGAGCAGTTCTTC.

The rearrangement uses TRBV14 and TRBJ2-7; no clear D gene. Germline V gene lookup returns CDR1 SGHDN and CDR2 FVKESK. This CDR3 is 14 amino acids long. Between the trimmed V and J ends, which lost 0 bases and 2 bases, there was a span of 8 bases. The CDR3 is CASSQDHSTYEQYF. The CDR3 region has the DNA TGTGCCAGCAGCCAAGATCACAGCACCTACGAGCAGTACTTC.

This clonotype was picked up many times. The V and J genes are TRBV7-6 and TRBJ2-1; TRBD1 agrees at 8 bases. This CDR3 spans 15 amino acids. From germline, CDR1 is SGHVS and CDR2 FNYEAQ. V gave up 5 bases and J gave up 5 bases; unmatched junction bases: 8. DNA of the CDR3: TGTGCCAGCAGCAGAGACAGGGGAAAGAACAATGAGCAGTTCTTC. Its translation: CASSRDRGKNNEQFF.

V is TRBV28 and J is TRBJ2-7; 7 bases agree with TRBD1. CDR3 length: 14 residues. V trimming: 3 bases; J trimming: 7 bases; junction bases outside the gene matches: 9. The germline gives CDR1 MDHEN, CDR2 SYDVKM. The DNA for the CDR3 is TGTGCCAGCAGTTTTCAGGGACAGAGTGAGGAGCAGTACGTC. It encodes CASSFQGQSEEQYV.

The table lists this clonotype with many counts. The V and J genes are TRBV28 and TRBJ2-5, with 12 bases matching TRBD2. This CDR3 region has 17 residues. V lost 7 bases to trimming and J lost 5 bases; unmatched junction nucleotides: 14. In germline, CDR1 is MDHEN, CDR2 SYDVKM. Here the CDR3 reads CASTALASGGARETQYF. CDR3 in DNA: TGTGCCAGCACCGCCCTGGCTAGCGGGGGGGCCCGGGAGACCCAGTACTTC.

The V gene is TRBV10-3, the J gene TRBJ2-7, with 8 bases that match TRBD1. V shed 9 bases, J shed 3 bases, and the junction held 1 base outside the gene matches. Germline CDR1 and CDR2: ENHRY and SYGVKD. CDR3 length: 11 amino acids. The CDR3 DNA sequence: TGTGCCATAGGACAGGGCTACGAGCAGTACGTC. The encoded protein is CAIGQGYEQYV.

This sequence joins TRBV12-5 and TRBJ2-2, with 9 nucleotides matching TRBD2. Looked up from germline, CDR1 is LGHNT and CDR2 is FRNRAP. CDR3 length equals 16 residues. After removal of 3 bases from V and 1 base from J, the junction contained 3 bases not matched to a gene. For the CDR3, the DNA is TGTGCTAGTGGTTTCACAGCGGGGGGGAACACCGGGGAGCTGTTTTTT. It specifies CASGFTAGGNTGELFF.

This clonotype was detected many times. V usage is TRBV7-9 and J usage is TRBJ1-2; TRBD1 agrees at 12 bases. V lost 5 bases to trimming and J lost 4 bases; unmatched junction nucleotides: 5. Looked up from germline, CDR1 is SEHNR and CDR2 is FQNEAQ (reference sequence). This CDR3 is 15 amino acids long. CDR3 in DNA: TGTGCCAGCAGCCTGGGACAGGGGGCACGCTATGGCTACACCTTC. It is translated as CASSLGQGARYGYTF.

Details on this clonotype: At one end, the junction sequence differs from germline, possibly due to a read error. The chain joins TRBV5-6 to TRBJ2-1, with 7 bases lining up with TRBD2. The CDR3 extends over 14 amino acids. Germline loops: CDR1 SGHDT, CDR2 YYEEEE. The CDR3 sequence: CANSLPTSVIEQFF. Here the CDR3 DNA reads TGTGCCAACAGCTTGCCCACTAGCGTGATTGAGCAGTTCTTC. The whole variable domain, remainder taken from reference TRBV5-6 and TRBJ2-1, is DAGVTQSPTHLIKTRGQQVTLRCSPKSGHDTVSWYQQALGQGPQFIFQYYEEEERQRGNFPDRFSGHQFPNYSSELNVNALLLGDSALYLCANSLPTSVIEQFFGPGTRLTVL.

Remarks on this clonotype: A much larger clone sits a single nucleotide away, making a read error possible. CDR3 region: CASSPWASTDTQYF. For the CDR3, the DNA is TGTGCCAGCAGCCCCTGGGCTAGCACAGATACGCAGTATTTT. This chain joins TRBV5-8 and TRBJ2-3; D unclear. Trimming removed 4 bases from V and 0 bases from J, with 9 bases in between. Germline V gene lookup returns CDR1 SGHTS and CDR2 YDEGEE. The CDR3 has 14 amino acids.

The chain combines TRBV4-1 with TRBJ2-5, with D perhaps TRBD2 (6 bases). This CDR3 contains 17 residues. Trimming took off 4 bases at V and 2 bases at J, with 20 bases between the two ends. Germline values: CDR1 MGHRA, CDR2 YSYEKL. DNA of the CDR3: TGCGCCAGCAGCCTTACCTTGGGACTCAGCGGACAAGAGACCCAGTACTTC. Amino acid sequence: CASSLTLGLSGQETQYF.

V usage is TRBV29-1 and J usage is TRBJ1-1; TRBD1 is a possible D gene (5 bases). The CDR3 has 16 amino acids. From germline, CDR1 is SQVTM and CDR2 ANQGSEA. Trimming took 3 bases from V and 1 from J, leaving 18 bases between them. The CDR3 nucleotides read TGCAGCGTTGATCCGACGTTGGTCAGGGAGAACACTGAAGCTTTCTTT. The encoded protein is CSVDPTLVRENTEAFF.

The chain is built from TRBV19 and TRBJ2-2; no clear D gene. Germline CDR1 reads LNHDA; CDR2 reads SQIVND (reference sequence). The CDR3 runs 16 residues. Trimming pared 7 bases from V and 6 bases from J, leaving 21 bases between. For the CDR3, the DNA is TGTGCCAGTACCGATCTAGAAAGCCGTTTGGCCGGGGAGCTGTTTTTT. It specifies CASTDLESRLAGELFF.

This clonotype was observed a handful of times. The rearrangement joins TRBV4-3 to TRBJ2-1; possible D gene TRBD2, 6 bases. The V gene's germline CDR1 is LGHNA and CDR2 YSLEER. Trimming removed 2 bases from V and 6 bases from J, with 8 bases in between. The CDR3 covers 13 residues. CDR3 nucleotide sequence: TGCGCCAGCAGCCAACCCGGGGGCAATGAGCAGTTCTTC. Translation: CASSQPGGNEQFF.

This clonotype appeared a few times. The chain is built from TRBV20-1 and TRBJ2-3; D gene uncertain. From germline, CDR1 is DFQATT and CDR2 SNEGSKA (reference sequence). V lost 3 bases to trimming and J lost 5 bases, with 3 bases between them. There are 10 residues in the CDR3. CDR3 amino acids: CSASGDTQYF. CDR3 nucleotides: TGCAGTGCTAGCGGAGATACGCAGTATTTT.

This clonotype was detected a few times. The chain links TRBV6-4 to TRBJ2-6, with 9 bases aligning to TRBD1. From germline, CDR1 is MRHNA and CDR2 SNTAGT. Trimming cost V 8 bases and J 4 bases; bases outside gene matches: 18. The CDR3 length is 19 residues. CDR3 bases: TGTGCCAGCTACGGTCCGGGACAGGGTTTCCTCTCCGGGGCCAACGTCCTGACTTTC. Protein sequence: CASYGPGQGFLSGANVLTF.

This clonotype was counted between two and nine times. The chain links TRBV6-5 to TRBJ2-7; D may be TRBD1 or TRBD2 (5 bases each). Trimming removed 1 base from V and 3 bases from J, with 10 bases in between. The CDR3 length is 14 residues. Germline CDR1 is MNHEY and CDR2 is SVGAGI. CDR3 sequence (DNA): TGTGCCAGCAGTTACTACCAGGGAGACTACGAGCAGTACGTC. It translates to CASSYYQGDYEQYV.